This T cell receptor (beta chain) appears in the sequencing data of a study of tissue T cells after allogeneic stem cell transplantation. Points from the study as a whole: Few T cell clones were shared across patients, but motif clusters showed tissue-specific shared signatures. Limitations included a small, clinically heterogeneous cohort and limited sampling depth.

The ends were cut back, 1 base at V and 3 bases at J, with 12 bases in the middle. Looked up from germline, CDR1 is NSHNY and CDR2 is SYGAGN. The CDR3 covers 15 residues. Details on this clone: Its antigen is unknown. Gene names and germline match the mouse. The CDR3 is cut off 1 residue early in the read; its end comes from the germline J gene.

Time point here: mouse harvest day 14 after allogeneic transplant. Mouse grafts combined 10^7 T-cell-depleted bone marrow cells with 10^6 splenic CD5+ T cells. Tissues came from B6→BALB/c major-mismatch GVHD mice at day 7 or 14. The protocol was immunoSEQ multiplex PCR, while the TCRdb copy is restricted to in-frame clones and leaves out a portion. The table lists roughly 530 clones, 40% to 65% of them singletons, with approximately 19% in the top ten. J is TRBJ2-3 and V is TRBV13-1, with D maybe TRBD2 (6 bases). This TCR was recovered from a female BALB/c mouse given C57BL/6 T cells with graft-versus-host disease after an allogeneic hematopoietic cell transplant. Specimen: blood. The DNA read from the CDR3 is TGTGCCAGCAGTGATACGGGGGGAGAGGCAGAAACGCTGTAT. As protein: CASSDTGGEAETLY. The CDR3 reads in full as CASSDTGGEAETLYF.